The clone carrying this T cell receptor beta chain has just a few counts. Orbital computed tomography and thyroid ultrasound, together with serum TRAb and thyroxine and clinical symptoms, were used for diagnoses. The data were taken from a study of T cells in Graves' hyperthyroidism and ophthalmopathy. V was trimmed by 5 bases and J by 0 bases, leaving 14 bases between them. Germline assignment: CDR1 SEHNR and CDR2 FQNEAQ (reference sequence). The CDR3 extends over 16 amino acids. From RNA transcripts, TCR beta CDR3 regions were amplified. The HTBI primer set drove a first-round RT-PCR of the TCR CDR3. Each CDR3 protein gets one entry after TCRdb re-called the multiplex PCR reads with MiXCR. Of around 690,000 distinct CDR3 sequences in the sample, roughly 20% were seen once.

The sequencing sample was made of blood. This TCR derives from a man between 25 and 39 years old with Graves' ophthalmopathy. The V and J genes are TRBV7-9 and TRBJ2-1, with D possibly TRBD2 on 6 matching bases. CDR3 bases: TGTGCCAGCAGCCCCGGGACTTCGAGCTCCTACAATGAGCAGTTCTTC. Its translation: CASSPGTSSSYNEQFF.